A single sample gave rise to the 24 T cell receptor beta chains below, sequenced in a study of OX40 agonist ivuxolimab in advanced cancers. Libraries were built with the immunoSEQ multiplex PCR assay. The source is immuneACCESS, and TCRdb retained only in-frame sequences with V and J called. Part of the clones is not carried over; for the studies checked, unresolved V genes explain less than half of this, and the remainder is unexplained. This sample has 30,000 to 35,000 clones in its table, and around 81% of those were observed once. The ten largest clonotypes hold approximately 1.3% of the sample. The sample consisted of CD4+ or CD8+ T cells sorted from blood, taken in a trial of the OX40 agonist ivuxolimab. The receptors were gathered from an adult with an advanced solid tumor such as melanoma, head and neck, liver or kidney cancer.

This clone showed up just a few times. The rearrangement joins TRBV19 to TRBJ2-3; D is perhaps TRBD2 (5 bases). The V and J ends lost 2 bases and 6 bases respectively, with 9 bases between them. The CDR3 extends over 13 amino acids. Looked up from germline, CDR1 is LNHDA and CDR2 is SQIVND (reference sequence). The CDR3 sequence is CASSISGEDTQYF. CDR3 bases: TGTGCCAGTAGTATAAGTGGGGAGGATACGCAGTATTTT.

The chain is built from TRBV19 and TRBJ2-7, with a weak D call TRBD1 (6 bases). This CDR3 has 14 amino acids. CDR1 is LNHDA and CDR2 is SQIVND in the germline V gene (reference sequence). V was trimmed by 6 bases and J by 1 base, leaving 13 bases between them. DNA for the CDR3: TGTGCCAGTAGGACGACAGGAGATTCCTACGAGCAGTACTTC. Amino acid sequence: CASRTTGDSYEQYF.

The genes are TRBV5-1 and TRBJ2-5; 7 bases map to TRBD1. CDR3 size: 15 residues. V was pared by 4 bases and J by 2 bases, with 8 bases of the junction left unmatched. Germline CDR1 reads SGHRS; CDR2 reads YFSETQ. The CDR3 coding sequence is TGCGCCAGCAGCGCACAGGGACAGTTTCAAGAGACCCAGTACTTC. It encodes CASSAQGQFQETQYF.

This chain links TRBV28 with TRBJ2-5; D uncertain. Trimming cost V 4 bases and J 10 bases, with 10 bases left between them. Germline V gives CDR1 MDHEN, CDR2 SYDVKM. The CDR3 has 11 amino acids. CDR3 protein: CASSSYRRQYF. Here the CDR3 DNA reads TGTGCCAGCAGTTCCTACCGCCGCCAGTACTTC.

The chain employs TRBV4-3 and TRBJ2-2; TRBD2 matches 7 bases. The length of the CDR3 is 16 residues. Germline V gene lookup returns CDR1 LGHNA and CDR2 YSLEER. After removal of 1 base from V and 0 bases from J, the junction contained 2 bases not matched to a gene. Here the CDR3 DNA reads TGCGCCAGCAGCCAAGTGGCGGGAGCGAACACCGGGGAGCTGTTTTTT. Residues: CASSQVAGANTGELFF.

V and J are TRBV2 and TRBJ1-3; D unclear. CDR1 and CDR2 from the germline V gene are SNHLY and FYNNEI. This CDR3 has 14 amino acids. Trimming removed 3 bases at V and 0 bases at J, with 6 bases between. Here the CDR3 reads CASSEEGSGNTIYF. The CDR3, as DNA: TGTGCCAGCAGTGAGGAGGGCTCTGGAAACACCATATATTTT.

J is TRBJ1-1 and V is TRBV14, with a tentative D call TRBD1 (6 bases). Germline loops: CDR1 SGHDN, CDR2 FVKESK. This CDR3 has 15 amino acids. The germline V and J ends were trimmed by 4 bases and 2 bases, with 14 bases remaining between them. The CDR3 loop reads CASSLGGGVNTEAFF. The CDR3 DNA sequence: TGTGCCAGCAGCCTGGGAGGGGGTGTAAACACTGAAGCTTTCTTT.

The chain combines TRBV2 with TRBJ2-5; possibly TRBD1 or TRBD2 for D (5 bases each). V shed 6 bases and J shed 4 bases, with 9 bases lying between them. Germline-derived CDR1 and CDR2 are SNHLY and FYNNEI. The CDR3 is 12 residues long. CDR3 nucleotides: TGTGCCAGCAGCGGGGCGGGAGAGACCCAGTACTTC. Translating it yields CASSGAGETQYF.

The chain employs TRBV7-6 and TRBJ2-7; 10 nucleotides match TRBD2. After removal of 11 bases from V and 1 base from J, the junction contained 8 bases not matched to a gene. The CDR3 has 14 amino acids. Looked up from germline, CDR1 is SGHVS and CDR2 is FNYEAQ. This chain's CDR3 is CAESQREGSYEQYF. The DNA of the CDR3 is TGTGCCGAGAGCCAGCGGGAGGGGTCCTACGAGCAGTACTTC.

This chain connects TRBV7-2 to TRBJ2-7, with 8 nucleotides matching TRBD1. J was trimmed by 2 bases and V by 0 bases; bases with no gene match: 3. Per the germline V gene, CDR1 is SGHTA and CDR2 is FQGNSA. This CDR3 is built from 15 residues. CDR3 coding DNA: TGTGCCAGCAGCTTAGCCGGGACAGGCCCCTACGAGCAGTACTTC. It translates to CASSLAGTGPYEQYF.

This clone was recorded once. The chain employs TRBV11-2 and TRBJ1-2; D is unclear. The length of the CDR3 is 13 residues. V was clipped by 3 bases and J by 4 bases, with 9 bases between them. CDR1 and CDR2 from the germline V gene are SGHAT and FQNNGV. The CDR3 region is CASSLVDGYGYTF. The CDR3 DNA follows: TGTGCCAGCAGCTTGGTCGACGGCTATGGCTACACCTTC.

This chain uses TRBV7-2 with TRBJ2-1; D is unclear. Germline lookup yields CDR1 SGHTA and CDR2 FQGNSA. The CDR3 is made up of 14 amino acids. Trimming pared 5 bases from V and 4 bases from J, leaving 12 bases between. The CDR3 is CASSLRLVYNEQFF. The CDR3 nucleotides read TGTGCCAGCAGCCTCCGTTTAGTGTACAATGAGCAGTTCTTC.

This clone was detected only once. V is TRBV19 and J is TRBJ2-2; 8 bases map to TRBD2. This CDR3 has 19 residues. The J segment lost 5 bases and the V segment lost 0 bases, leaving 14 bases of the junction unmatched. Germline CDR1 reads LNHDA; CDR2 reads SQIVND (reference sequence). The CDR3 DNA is TGTGCCAGTAGTATAGAATTTAGAGCGGGAGAGGTTTGGACCGGGGAGCTGTTTTTT. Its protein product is CASSIEFRAGEVWTGELFF.

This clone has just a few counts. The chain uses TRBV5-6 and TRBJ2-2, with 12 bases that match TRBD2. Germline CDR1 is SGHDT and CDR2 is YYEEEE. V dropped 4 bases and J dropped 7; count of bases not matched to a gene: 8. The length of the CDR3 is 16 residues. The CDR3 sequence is CASSHRLAGVNGELFF. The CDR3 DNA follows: TGTGCCAGCAGCCATAGACTAGCGGGAGTGAACGGGGAGCTGTTTTTT.

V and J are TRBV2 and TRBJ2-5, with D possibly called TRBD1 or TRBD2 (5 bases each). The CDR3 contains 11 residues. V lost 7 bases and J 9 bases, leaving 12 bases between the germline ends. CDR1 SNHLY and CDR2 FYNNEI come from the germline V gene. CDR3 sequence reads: CASNPMGAQYF. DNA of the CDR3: TGTGCCAGCAATCCAATGGGGGCCCAGTACTTC.

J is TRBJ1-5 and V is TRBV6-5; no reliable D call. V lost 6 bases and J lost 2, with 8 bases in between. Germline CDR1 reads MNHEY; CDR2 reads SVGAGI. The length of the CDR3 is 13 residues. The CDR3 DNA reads TGTGCCAGCAGACGGACGGGCAATCAGCCCCAGCATTTT. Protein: CASRRTGNQPQHF.

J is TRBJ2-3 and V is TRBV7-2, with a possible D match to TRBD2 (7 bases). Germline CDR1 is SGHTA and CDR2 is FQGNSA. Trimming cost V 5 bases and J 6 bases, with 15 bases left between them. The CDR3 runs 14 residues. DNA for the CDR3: TGTGCCAGCAGCACAGAGGGGGGGCCTGATACGCAGTATTTT. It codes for CASSTEGGPDTQYF.

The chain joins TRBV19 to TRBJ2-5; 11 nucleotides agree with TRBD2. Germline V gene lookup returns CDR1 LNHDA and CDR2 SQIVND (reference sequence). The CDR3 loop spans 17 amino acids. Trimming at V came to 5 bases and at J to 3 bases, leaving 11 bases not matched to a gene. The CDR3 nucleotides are TGTGCCAGTAGTGAAGGTAGCGGGAGGGTTTGGGAAGAGACCCAGTACTTC. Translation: CASSEGSGRVWEETQYF. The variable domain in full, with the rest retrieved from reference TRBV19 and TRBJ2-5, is DGGITQSPKYLFRKEGQNVTLSCEQNLNHDAMYWYRQDPGQGLRLIYYSQIVNDFQKGDIAEGYSVSREKKESFPLTVTSAQKNPTAFYLCASSEGSGRVWEETQYFGPGTRLLVL.

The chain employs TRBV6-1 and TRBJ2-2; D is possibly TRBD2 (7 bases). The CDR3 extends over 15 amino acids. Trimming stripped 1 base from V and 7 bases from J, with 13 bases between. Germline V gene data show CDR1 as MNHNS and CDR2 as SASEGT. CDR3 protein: CASSEVGGGVGELFF. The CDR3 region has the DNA TGTGCCAGCAGTGAAGTAGGGGGAGGGGTCGGGGAGCTGTTTTTT.

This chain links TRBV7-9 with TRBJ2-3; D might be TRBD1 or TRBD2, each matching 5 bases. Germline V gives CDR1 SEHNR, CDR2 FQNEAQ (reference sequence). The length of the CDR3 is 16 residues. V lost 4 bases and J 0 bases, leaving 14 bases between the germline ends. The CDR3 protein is CASSWGSPVSTDTQYF. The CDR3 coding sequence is TGTGCCAGCAGCTGGGGGTCGCCGGTGAGCACAGATACGCAGTATTTT.

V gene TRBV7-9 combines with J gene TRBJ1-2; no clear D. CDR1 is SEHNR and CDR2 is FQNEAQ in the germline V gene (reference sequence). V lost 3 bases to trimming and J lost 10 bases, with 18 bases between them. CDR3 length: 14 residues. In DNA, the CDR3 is TGTGCCAGCAGCTTTGACCCCACGGGAAGGCTCTACACCTTC. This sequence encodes CASSFDPTGRLYTF. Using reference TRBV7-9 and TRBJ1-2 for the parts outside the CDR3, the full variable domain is DTGVSQNPRHKITKRGQNVTFRCDPISEHNRLYWYRQTLGQGPEFLTYFQNEAQLEKSRLLSDRFSAERPKGSFSTLEIQRTEQGDSAMYLCASSFDPTGRLYTFGSGTRLTVV.

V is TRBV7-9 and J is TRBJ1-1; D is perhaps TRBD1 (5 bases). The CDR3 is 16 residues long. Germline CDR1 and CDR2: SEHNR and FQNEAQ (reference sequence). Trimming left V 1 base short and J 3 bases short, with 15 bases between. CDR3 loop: CASSLDRGRGDTEAFF. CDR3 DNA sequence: TGTGCCAGCAGCTTAGATCGGGGCCGAGGGGACACTGAAGCTTTCTTT.

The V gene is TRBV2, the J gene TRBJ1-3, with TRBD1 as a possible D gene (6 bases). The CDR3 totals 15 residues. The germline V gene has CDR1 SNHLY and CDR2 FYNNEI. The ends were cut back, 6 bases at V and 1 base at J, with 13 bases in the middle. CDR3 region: CASSLQGFSGNTIYF. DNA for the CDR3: TGTGCCAGCAGCTTACAGGGTTTTTCTGGAAACACCATATATTTT.

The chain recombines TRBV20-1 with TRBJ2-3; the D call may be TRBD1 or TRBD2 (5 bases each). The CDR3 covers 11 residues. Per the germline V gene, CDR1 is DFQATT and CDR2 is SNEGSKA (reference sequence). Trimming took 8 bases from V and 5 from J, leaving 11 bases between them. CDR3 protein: CSPWGKDTQYF. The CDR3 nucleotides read TGCAGTCCATGGGGGAAAGATACGCAGTATTTT.